The 3 T cell receptor beta chains reported below all come from one sample, sequenced in a study of vaccination effects on CD4 cells after COVID-19. Their cognate antigens are unknown. Some clones are missing from TCRdb's copy, which holds only in-frame ones; the method was immunoSEQ multiplex PCR. Of some 68,000 clones in the sample, 70% to 85% were seen once. Antigen-specific CD4+ T cells were first expanded with viral peptide pools by the ViraFEST assay and only then sequenced. The culture ran for approximately 10 days before CD4+ T cells were isolated. Nucleocapsid antibodies stayed negative before and after vaccination, showing no earlier SARS-CoV-2 infection. Sequenced material: CD4+ T cells from PBMCs cultured with HCoV-OC43 spike peptides, taken before COVID-19 vaccination. The sample's subset: HCoV-OC43 spike overlapping peptide pool stimulation. The receptor source for this set is a human donor who received a COVID-19 vaccine.

This clone appeared a few times. This chain uses TRBV6-5 with TRBJ1-2; TRBD1 might be the D (5 bases). Germline lookup yields CDR1 MNHEY and CDR2 SVGAGI. V was pared by 6 bases and J by 6 bases, with 20 bases between. The CDR3 extends over 15 amino acids. For the CDR3, the DNA is TGTGCCAGCAGCCTTCCAGCCGCAGGGATTGATGGCTACACCTTC. It specifies CASSLPAAGIDGYTF.

The gene calls are TRBV5-1 and TRBJ2-2, with 8 bases fitting TRBD1. Per germline, CDR1 SGHRS and CDR2 YFSETQ. The J segment lost 4 bases and the V segment lost 0 bases, leaving 5 bases of the junction unmatched. This CDR3 has 16 residues. The CDR3 reads CASSLASDRGTGELFF. The CDR3, as DNA: TGCGCCAGCAGCTTGGCGTCCGACAGGGGCACCGGGGAGCTGTTTTTT.

The chain combines TRBV3-1 (or the pseudogene TRBV3-2) with TRBJ1-6; D is uncertain. CDR1 is LGHDT and CDR2 is YNNKEL in the germline V gene (reference sequence). The ends were cut back, 0 bases at V and 16 bases at J, with 22 bases in the middle. The CDR3 has 16 residues. This chain's CDR3 is CASSQDYAAAGRMLHF. The CDR3 DNA follows: TGTGCCAGCAGCCAAGATTACGCGGCAGCCGGTCGTATGCTCCACTTT.